This TCR beta chain is from a study of identical twins. V was trimmed by 6 bases and J by 1 base, leaving 16 bases between them. Germline values: CDR1 SGDLS, CDR2 YYNGEE. The length of the CDR3 is 15 residues. General study points: Modeled out-of-frame TCR alpha sharing in monozygotic twins fell below observed levels.

This clonotype was found many times. Its matching antigen is unknown. TCRdb ran MiXCR on the 5' RACE reads and lists one entry per CDR3 protein. The table lists nearly 650,000 distinct CDR3 sequences, 7.1% of them singletons. These data were also reused for a study on yellow fever vaccine responses in identical twins.

The TCR was taken from a woman aged 18-29 years in good health. The sample comprised PBMCs. This chain joins TRBV9 and TRBJ1-1, with D maybe TRBD1 (5 bases). The CDR3 reads CASISLQGRNTEAFF. In DNA form, the CDR3 reads TGTGCCAGCATTTCTCTTCAGGGAAGGAACACTGAAGCTTTCTTT.